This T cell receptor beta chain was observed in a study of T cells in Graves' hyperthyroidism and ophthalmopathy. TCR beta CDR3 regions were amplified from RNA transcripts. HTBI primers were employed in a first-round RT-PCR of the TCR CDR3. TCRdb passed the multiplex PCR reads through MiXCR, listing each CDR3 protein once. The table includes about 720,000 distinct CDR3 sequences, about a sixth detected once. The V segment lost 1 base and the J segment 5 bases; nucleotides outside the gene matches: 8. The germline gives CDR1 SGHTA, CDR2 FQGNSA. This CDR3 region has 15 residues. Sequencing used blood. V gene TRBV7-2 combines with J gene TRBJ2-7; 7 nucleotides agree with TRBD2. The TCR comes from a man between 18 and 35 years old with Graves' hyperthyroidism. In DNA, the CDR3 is TGTGCCAGCAGCTTAGGGTCCAGCGGGATTGACGAGCAGTACTTC. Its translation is CASSLGSSGIDEQYF.